The rows below give T cell receptor beta chains drawn from one sample of a study of control samples from healthy donors and cancer patients. The table came from immunoSEQ multiplex PCR; TCRdb's copy has only in-frame clones and leaves some out. The data show 10,000 to 15,000 clones, with approximately 93% seen just once and 13% to 15% held by the top ten. Specimen: PBMCs. These receptors were taken from an elderly man with lung cancer. CDR3s include the opening cysteine and the closing phenylalanine or tryptophan. D genes are given only for firm matches. Clone size is given for some rows only: seen once, a few or many times, or a class if the clone is expanded.

D: -; V: TRBV19; size: -; J: TRBJ1-5; CDR3: CASSIDGGFNQPQHF; DNA: TGTGCCAGTAGTATAGATGGGGGGTTCAATCAGCCCCAGCATTTT
D: -; V: TRBV2; size: -; J: TRBJ2-1; CDR3: CASSEALRGNEQFF; DNA: TGTGCCAGCAGTGAAGCGCTTCGGGGGAATGAGCAGTTCTTC
D: -; V: TRBV7-2; size: -; J: TRBJ1-4; CDR3: CASSLRPEKLFF; DNA: TGTGCCAGCAGCTTAAGACCGGAAAAACTGTTTTTT
D: TRBD1; V: TRBV10-3; size: -; J: TRBJ2-1; CDR3: CAISERTGDYNEQFF; DNA: TGTGCCATCAGTGAAAGGACAGGAGATTACAATGAGCAGTTCTTC
D: TRBD2; V: TRBV18; size: -; J: TRBJ2-1; CDR3: CASSPPGGGSYNEQFF; DNA: TGTGCCAGCTCACCACCGGGGGGGGGCTCCTACAATGAGCAGTTCTTC
D: -; V: TRBV6-4; size: -; J: TRBJ1-1; CDR3: CASSWTGNTEAFF; DNA: TGTGCCAGCAGTTGGACGGGGAACACTGAAGCTTTCTTT
D: -; V: TRBV5-1; size: -; J: TRBJ2-3; CDR3: CASGQDTDTQYF; DNA: TGCGCCAGCGGGCAGGACACAGATACGCAGTATTTT
D: -; V: TRBV6-2/TRBV6-3; size: -; J: TRBJ2-7; CDR3: CASSVDSSYEQYF; DNA: TGTGCCAGCAGTGTGGACAGCTCCTACGAGCAGTACTTC
D: TRBD2; V: TRBV6-5; size: -; J: TRBJ2-4; CDR3: CASSSRFGLAKNIQYF; DNA: TGTGCCAGCAGTTCCCGGTTCGGACTAGCGAAAAACATTCAGTACTTC
D: -; V: TRBV7-9; size: once; J: TRBJ1-1; CDR3: CASSLVGGPGDTEAFF; DNA: TGTGCCAGCAGCTTAGTGGGGGGGCCTGGGGACACTGAAGCTTTCTTT
D: TRBD1; V: TRBV19; size: few; J: TRBJ2-3; CDR3: CASSIVPGQGDTQYF; DNA: TGTGCCAGTAGTATAGTACCGGGACAGGGAGATACGCAGTATTTT
D: -; V: TRBV28; size: -; J: TRBJ2-6; CDR3: CASSFVGANVLTF; DNA: TGTGCCAGCAGTTTCGTAGGGGCCAACGTCCTGACTTTC
D: -; V: TRBV7-2; size: -; J: TRBJ1-2; CDR3: CASSLNRASGEYGYTF; DNA: TGTGCCAGCAGTTTAAACAGGGCTTCCGGAGAATATGGCTACACCTTC
D: -; V: TRBV6-2/TRBV6-3; size: -; J: TRBJ1-3; CDR3: CASSWNLPGNTIYF; DNA: TGTGCCAGCAGCTGGAACCTCCCCGGAAACACCATATATTTT
D: -; V: TRBV11-3; size: -; J: TRBJ1-1; CDR3: CASSLNSRANTEAFF; DNA: TGTGCCAGCAGCTTAAACAGTCGGGCGAACACTGAAGCTTTCTTT
D: -; V: TRBV19; size: -; J: TRBJ2-7; CDR3: CASSIGTDQPPTEQYF; DNA: TGTGCCAGTAGTATTGGAACAGACCAGCCTCCTACGGAGCAGTACTTC
D: -; V: TRBV4-3; size: -; J: TRBJ2-2; CDR3: CASSQVVIRTGELFF; DNA: TGCGCCAGCAGCCAAGTAGTCATTCGCACCGGGGAGCTGTTTTTT
D: -; V: TRBV10-1; size: -; J: TRBJ2-1; CDR3: CASQGYFEQFF; DNA: TGCGCCAGCCAGGGGTATTTTGAGCAGTTCTTC
D: TRBD1; V: TRBV18; size: -; J: TRBJ1-5; CDR3: CASSYGTGVEQPQHF; DNA: TGTGCCAGCTCATACGGGACAGGGGTTGAGCAGCCCCAGCATTTT
D: -; V: TRBV5-1; size: -; J: TRBJ2-5; CDR3: CASSSRPAQETQYF; DNA: TGCGCCAGCAGCTCCCGCCCAGCGCAAGAGACCCAGTACTTC
D: -; V: TRBV7-6; size: -; J: TRBJ1-6; CDR3: CASSSGSSPLHF; DNA: TGTGCCAGCAGCTCGGGGAGTTCACCCCTCCACTTT
D: TRBD1; V: TRBV4-3; size: -; J: TRBJ1-2; CDR3: CASSQAGTGVDGYTF; DNA: TGCGCCAGCAGCCAAGCCGGGACAGGGGTTGATGGCTACACCTTC
D: TRBD2; V: TRBV5-1; size: once; J: TRBJ2-5; CDR3: CASSSAGGRQETQYF; DNA: TGCGCCAGCAGCTCAGCGGGGGGGAGGCAAGAGACCCAGTACTTC
D: -; V: TRBV7-3; size: -; J: TRBJ2-2; CDR3: CASSLIAVTGELFF; DNA: TGTGCCAGCAGCTTAATAGCGGTAACCGGGGAGCTGTTTTTT
D: -; V: TRBV18; size: -; J: TRBJ1-5; CDR3: CASSPAGNQPQHF; DNA: TGTGCCAGCTCACCTGCCGGCAATCAGCCCCAGCATTTT
D: TRBD2; V: TRBV5-4; size: -; J: TRBJ2-1; CDR3: CASSLGGRTSKSEQFF; DNA: TGTGCCAGCAGCTTAGGGGGAAGGACTAGCAAGTCAGAGCAGTTCTTC
D: -; V: TRBV5-1; size: -; J: TRBJ2-3; CDR3: CASSFNLDTQYF; DNA: TGCGCCAGCAGCTTCAACCTGGATACGCAGTATTTT
D: TRBD2; V: TRBV4-3; size: -; J: TRBJ2-7; CDR3: CASSQEVGRGGAYEQYF; DNA: TGCGCCAGCAGCCAAGAGGTTGGGCGGGGGGGAGCCTACGAGCAGTACTTC
D: -; V: TRBV19; size: -; J: TRBJ1-5; CDR3: CASSIYGISNQPQHF; DNA: TGTGCCAGTAGTATTTACGGAATTAGCAATCAGCCCCAGCATTTT
D: -; V: TRBV10-2; size: -; J: TRBJ1-3; CDR3: CASSESGPKSGNTIYF; DNA: TGCGCCAGCAGTGAGTCGGGCCCGAAGTCTGGAAACACCATATATTTT
D: -; V: TRBV12-3/TRBV12-4; size: -; J: TRBJ1-1; CDR3: CASSLQLGAEAFF; DNA: TGTGCCAGCAGCCTACAACTTGGGGCTGAAGCTTTCTTT
D: TRBD1; V: TRBV6-5; size: -; J: TRBJ1-4; CDR3: CASTGQALANEKLFF; DNA: TGTGCCAGCACCGGACAGGCCTTAGCTAATGAAAAACTGTTTTTT
D: -; V: TRBV10-1; size: once; J: TRBJ1-5; CDR3: CASSTTSNQPQHF; DNA: TGCGCCAGCAGTACGACAAGCAATCAGCCCCAGCATTTT
D: TRBD1; V: TRBV5-1; size: -; J: TRBJ1-1; CDR3: CASTPIQGGNTEAFF; DNA: TGCGCCAGCACCCCCATTCAGGGGGGGAACACTGAAGCTTTCTTT
D: -; V: TRBV5-1; size: -; J: TRBJ1-1; CDR3: CASSLSDGSHTEAFF; DNA: TGCGCCAGCAGCTTGTCGGATGGGAGCCACACTGAAGCTTTCTTT
D: -; V: TRBV7-3; size: -; J: TRBJ2-3; CDR3: CASSPAQGGTDTQYF; DNA: TGTGCCAGCAGCCCCGCACAGGGTGGCACAGATACGCAGTATTTT
D: -; V: TRBV7-2; size: -; J: TRBJ1-5; CDR3: CASSLRGTGPQHF; DNA: TGTGCCAGCAGCCTAAGGGGCACGGGGCCCCAGCATTTT
D: -; V: TRBV28; size: -; J: TRBJ1-1; CDR3: CASRPVPLDRLRDAFF; DNA: TGTGCCAGCAGGCCGGTTCCCCTCGACAGGCTCCGGGACGCTTTCTTT
D: TRBD1; V: TRBV4-2; size: -; J: TRBJ1-1; CDR3: CASSPQGARTEAFF; DNA: TGTGCCAGCAGCCCACAGGGGGCGAGGACTGAAGCTTTCTTT
D: -; V: TRBV18; size: once; J: TRBJ2-2; CDR3: CASSPLRAGANTGELFF; DNA: TGTGCCAGCTCACCACTAAGGGCAGGGGCGAACACCGGGGAGCTGTTTTTT
D: TRBD2; V: TRBV4-2; size: -; J: TRBJ2-2; CDR3: CASSPEPLAGVNTGELFF; DNA: TGTGCCAGCAGCCCCGAGCCACTAGCGGGCGTTAACACCGGGGAGCTGTTTTTT
D: -; V: TRBV6-5; size: -; J: TRBJ1-1; CDR3: CASSYSSSRGDTEAFF; DNA: TGTGCCAGCAGTTACTCGTCAAGTAGGGGCGATACTGAAGCTTTCTTT
D: -; V: TRBV28; size: -; J: TRBJ2-1; CDR3: CASSLQGQQFF; DNA: TGTGCCAGCAGTTTACAGGGACAGCAGTTCTTC
D: -; V: TRBV6-6; size: -; J: TRBJ1-1; CDR3: CASSNGREAFF; DNA: TGTGCCAGCAGTAACGGACGTGAAGCTTTCTTT
D: -; V: TRBV21-1; size: once; J: TRBJ1-6; CDR3: CASSGGDGNNSPLHF; DNA: TGTGCCAGCAGCGGCGGGGACGGAAACAATTCACCCCTCCACTTT
D: -; V: TRBV11-2; size: -; J: TRBJ1-2; CDR3: CASGATNYGYTF; DNA: TGTGCCAGCGGAGCGACTAACTATGGCTACACCTTC
D: -; V: TRBV6-5; size: -; J: TRBJ1-4; CDR3: CASSSTGWNEKLFF; DNA: TGTGCCAGCAGTTCGACAGGCTGGAACGAAAAACTGTTTTTT
D: TRBD1; V: TRBV19; size: -; J: TRBJ2-3; CDR3: CASSMRGRDADTQYF; DNA: TGTGCCAGTAGTATGAGGGGGCGCGACGCAGATACGCAGTATTTT
D: TRBD2; V: TRBV6-2/TRBV6-3; size: once; J: TRBJ2-1; CDR3: CASSWTSSSANEQFF; DNA: TGTGCCAGCAGCTGGACTAGCTCGTCCGCAAATGAGCAGTTCTTC
D: -; V: TRBV5-6; size: -; J: TRBJ1-4; CDR3: CASSLGQGVLTNEKLFF; DNA: TGTGCCAGCAGCTTGGGGCAGGGTGTTCTGACTAATGAAAAACTGTTTTTT
D: -; V: TRBV20-1; size: -; J: TRBJ1-2; CDR3: CSGQDYGYTF; DNA: TGCAGTGGCCAGGACTATGGCTACACCTTC
D: -; V: TRBV4-3; size: -; J: TRBJ1-3; CDR3: CASSQAVRVGNTIYF; DNA: TGCGCCAGCAGCCAAGCCGTCAGGGTTGGAAACACCATATATTTT
D: -; V: TRBV7-2; size: -; J: TRBJ2-7; CDR3: CASSLVSGRTYEQYF; DNA: TGTGCCAGCAGCTTAGTATCAGGGCGCACCTACGAGCAGTACTTC
D: TRBD1; V: TRBV7-6; size: -; J: TRBJ2-2; CDR3: CASSLAGTAAGELFF; DNA: TGTGCCAGCAGCTTGGCCGGGACAGCCGCCGGGGAGCTGTTTTTT